This T cell receptor (beta chain) was recovered during a study of shared clonotypes between healthy human individuals. Clones were read by immunoSEQ multiplex PCR, and TCRdb kept only the in-frame ones, dropping some. The repertoire holds about 870,000 clones, with about 92% as singletons. Terminally differentiated effector memory CD45RA+ cells were excluded from the naive CD8 cells, which were CD45RO-negative and positively selected for CCR7. J was trimmed by 0 bases and V by 0 bases; bases with no gene match: 7. CDR3 length: 17 residues. Germline V gene sequence: CDR1 MGHRA, CDR2 YSYEKL. The sequence was obtained from a man in his thirties or forties in good health. The V gene is TRBV4-1, the J gene TRBJ1-2; TRBD1 aligns across 7 bases. The sequencing input was naive CD8+ T cells sorted from blood. CDR3 residues: CASSQDLSTGTNYGYTF. As DNA, the CDR3 is TGCGCCAGCAGCCAAGATTTATCGACAGGGACTAACTATGGCTACACCTTC.